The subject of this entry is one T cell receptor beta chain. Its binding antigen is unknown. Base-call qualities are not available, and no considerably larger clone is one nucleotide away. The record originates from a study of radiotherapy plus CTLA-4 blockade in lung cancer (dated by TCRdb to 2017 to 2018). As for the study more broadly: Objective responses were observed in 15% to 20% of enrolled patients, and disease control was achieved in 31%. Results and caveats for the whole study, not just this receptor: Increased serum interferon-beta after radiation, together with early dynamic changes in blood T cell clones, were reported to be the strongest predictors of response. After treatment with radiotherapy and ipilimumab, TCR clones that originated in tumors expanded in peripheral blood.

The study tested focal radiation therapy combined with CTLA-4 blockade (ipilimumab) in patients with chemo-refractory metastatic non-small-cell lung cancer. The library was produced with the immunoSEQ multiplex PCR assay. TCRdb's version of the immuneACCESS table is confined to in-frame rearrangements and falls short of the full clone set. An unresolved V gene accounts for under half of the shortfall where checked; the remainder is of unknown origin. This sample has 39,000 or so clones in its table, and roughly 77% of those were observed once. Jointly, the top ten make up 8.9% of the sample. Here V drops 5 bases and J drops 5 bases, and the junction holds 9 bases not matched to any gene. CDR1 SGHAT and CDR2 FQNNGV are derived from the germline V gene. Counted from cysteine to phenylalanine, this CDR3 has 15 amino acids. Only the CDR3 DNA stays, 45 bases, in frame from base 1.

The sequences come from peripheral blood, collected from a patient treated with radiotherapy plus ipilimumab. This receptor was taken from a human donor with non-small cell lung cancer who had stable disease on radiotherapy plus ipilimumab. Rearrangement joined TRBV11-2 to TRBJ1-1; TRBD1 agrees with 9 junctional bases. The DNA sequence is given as TGTGCCAGCAGCCAACAGGGGGCGTGGGGAACTGAAGCTTTCTTT. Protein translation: CASSQQGAWGTEAFF.